The 11 T cell receptor beta chains in this list originate from one sample, sequenced in a study of T cells after yellow fever vaccination. TCRdb reprocessed the 5' RACE reads via MiXCR and lists one record per CDR3 protein. The data show approximately 580,000 distinct CDR3 sequences, less than 20% seen once. The sequencing used PBMCs, collected 5 days after the first yellow fever vaccination. The receptors here all came from a man younger than 30 who received the YFV17D yellow fever vaccine.

The CDR3, as DNA: TGTGCCAGCAGCAAAGCGCTTCAGGTTCAGAGGAACACTGAAGCTTTCTTT. Translation gives CASSKALQVQRNTEAFF. The chain recombines TRBV21-1 with TRBJ1-1. TRBV21-1 is annotated as a pseudogene. The CDR3 runs 17 residues.

The rearrangement links TRBV11-2 to TRBJ2-7; TRBD1 matches 9 bases. This CDR3 comprises 15 residues. V dropped 5 bases and J dropped 4; count of bases not matched to a gene: 9. The germline gives CDR1 SGHAT, CDR2 FQNNGV. CDR3 amino acids: CASSLYRDRAYEQYF. The CDR3 DNA reads as TGTGCCAGCAGCCTCTACCGGGACAGGGCATACGAGCAGTACTTC.

The CDR3 nucleotides read TGTGCCAGCAGCTTAGAGGGGGGACAGGGCTACACCTTC. Residues: CASSLEGGQGYTF. The chain recombines TRBV11-2 with TRBJ1-2; TRBD1 matches 7 bases. Germline V gives CDR1 SGHAT, CDR2 FQNNGV. V lost 0 bases to trimming and J lost 8 bases; unmatched junction nucleotides: 3. CDR3 size: 13 residues.

The DNA of the CDR3 is TGTGCCAGCCGAATTGTGGTCATGAACACTGAAGCTTTCTTT. Translation gives CASRIVVMNTEAFF. The chain recombines TRBV21-1 with TRBJ1-1. TRBV21-1 is tagged as a pseudogene. The CDR3 is 14 residues long.

This rearrangement joins TRBV7-9 to TRBJ2-3; no clear D gene. Germline loops: CDR1 SEHNR, CDR2 FQNEAQ (reference sequence). The CDR3 loop spans 14 amino acids. Trimming took off 1 base at V and 5 bases at J, with 10 bases between the two ends. The CDR3 nucleotides are TGTGCCAGCAGCTTAGGAATTTTGGGAGATACGCAGTATTTT. Residues: CASSLGILGDTQYF.

This clonotype was counted many times. This chain links TRBV12-3 or TRBV12-4 with TRBJ1-1; a possible D gene is TRBD1 (5 bases). The CDR3 loop spans 13 amino acids. Trimming left V 6 bases short and J 1 base short, with 9 bases between. The CDR3 DNA follows: TGTGCCAGCAGGGCGGGGGGGAACACTGAAGCTTTCTTT. This encodes CASRAGGNTEAFF.

This clonotype was detected a few times. This chain connects TRBV27 to TRBJ1-1; D remains unclear. CDR1 and CDR2 (germline): MNHEY, SMNVEV (reference sequence). V was clipped by 5 bases and J by 0 bases, with 7 bases between them. The CDR3 extends over 13 amino acids. CDR3 in amino acids: CASSTIMNTEAFF. DNA for the CDR3: TGTGCCAGCAGTACTATCATGAACACTGAAGCTTTCTTT.

This CDR3 reads CSARHAGAIGDNEQFF. CDR3 bases: TGCAGTGCTCGGCATGCGGGGGCCATTGGGGACAATGAGCAGTTCTTC. The chain is built from TRBV20-1 and TRBJ2-1, with D possibly being TRBD2 (7 bases). This CDR3 has 16 amino acids. V was pared by 5 bases and J by 5 bases, with 22 bases between. Germline values: CDR1 DFQATT, CDR2 SNEGSKA (reference sequence).

The J gene is TRBJ2-2, the V gene TRBV28; 13 nucleotides line up with TRBD2. Trimming removed 1 base from V and 3 bases from J; junction bases left unmatched: 14. Per germline, CDR1 MDHEN and CDR2 SYDVKM. The CDR3 runs 21 residues. The CDR3 DNA reads as TGTGCCAGCAGTTTATCACGGCAGGGACTAGCGGGGCTCTGGGACACCGGGGAGCTGTTTTTT. This sequence encodes CASSLSRQGLAGLWDTGELFF.

This clonotype appeared a single time. The CDR3 end shows no conserved phenylalanine or tryptophan, and so a read error is likely. The rearrangement uses TRBV6-2 or TRBV6-3 and TRBJ1-6, with D possibly matching TRBD1 (6 bases). Looked up from germline, CDR1 is MNHEY and CDR2 is SVGEGT. The CDR3 totals 17 residues. The V gene lost 5 bases and the J gene lost 6 bases, with 20 bases spanning the gap. CDR3 nucleotides: TGTGCCAGCAGTCCGGGGGACAACGACTTGCCTAATTCACCCCTCCACTCT. Its translation: CASSPGDNDLPNSPLHS.

In this sample, this clonotype turned up a few times. The chain is built from TRBV5-1 and TRBJ2-4; D is possibly TRBD2 (5 bases). The V and J ends lost 4 bases and 9 bases respectively, with 17 bases between them. CDR3 length: 14 amino acids. CDR1 and CDR2 (germline): SGHRS, YFSETQ. The CDR3 region has the DNA TGCGCCAGCAGCACCGGTCCCTCCGAGGGCATTCAGTACTTC. Amino acid sequence: CASSTGPSEGIQYF.